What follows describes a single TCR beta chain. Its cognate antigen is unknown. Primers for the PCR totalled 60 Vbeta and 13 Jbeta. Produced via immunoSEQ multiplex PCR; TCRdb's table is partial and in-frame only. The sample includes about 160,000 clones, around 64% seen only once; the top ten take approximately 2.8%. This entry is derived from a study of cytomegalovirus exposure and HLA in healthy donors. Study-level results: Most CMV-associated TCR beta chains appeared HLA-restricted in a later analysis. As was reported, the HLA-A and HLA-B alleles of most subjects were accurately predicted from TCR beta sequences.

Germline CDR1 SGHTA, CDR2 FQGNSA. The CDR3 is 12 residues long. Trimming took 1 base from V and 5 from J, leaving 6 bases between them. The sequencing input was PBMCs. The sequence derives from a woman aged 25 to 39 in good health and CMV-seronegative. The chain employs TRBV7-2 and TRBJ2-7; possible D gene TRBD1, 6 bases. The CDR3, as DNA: TGTGCCAGCAGCTTAGAGGGGGACGAGCAGTACTTC. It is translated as CASSLEGDEQYF.